The entry that follows covers one TCR beta chain sequence. Generated by immunoSEQ multiplex PCR, the TCRdb table keeps only in-frame clones and is missing some. Of 130,000 to 150,000 clones detected, roughly three quarters appear once; the ten largest clones hold 9.5% to 15%. The CDR3 sequence is 14 residues long. The germline V gene has CDR1 MDHEN and CDR2 SYDVKM. The V end was cut by 7 bases, the J end by 5 bases, with 16 bases between. These data belong to a study of cytotoxic CD8 clonotypes in ibrutinib-treated CLL. The rearrangement links TRBV28 to TRBJ2-3; weak D call: TRBD2 (5 bases). The sequenced sample was PBMCs, obtained after 12 months of ibrutinib treatment. The receptor comes from a human donor with chronic lymphocytic leukemia. The CDR3 spells CASTKIFREDTQYF. The CDR3 coding sequence is TGTGCCAGCACCAAGATATTTCGGGAAGATACGCAGTATTTT.